This T cell receptor beta chain was documented in a study of shared clonotypes between healthy human individuals. Study-wide results and limits: In having few donors, the study represented limited genetic and exposure-history diversity.

Concerning this clone: The antigen remains unidentified.

V shed 5 bases, J shed 10 bases, and the junction held 3 bases outside the gene matches. The CDR3 runs to 12 residues. The germline CDR1 and CDR2 sequences are SGHTA and FQGNSA. Naive CD45RA+ and memory CD45RA-negative subsets were split from CD4+ cells. Produced via immunoSEQ multiplex PCR; TCRdb's table is partial and in-frame only. The sample yields about 1 million clones, under 80% seen once. The rearrangement links TRBV7-2 to TRBJ2-1; 9 bases agree with TRBD2. The specimen was memory CD4+ T cells sorted from blood. As to subset: CD45RA-negative fraction. This TCR came from a man younger than 35 in good health. CDR3 in amino acids: CASSHGLAEQFF. CDR3 coding DNA: TGTGCCAGCAGCCACGGACTAGCGGAGCAGTTCTTC.